Below are 20 T cell receptor beta chains sequenced from a single sample in a study of long-term antiretroviral therapy in people with HIV (dated by TCRdb to between 2021 and 2022). Sequencing of the TRB variable region was done with the immunoSEQ hsTCRB v3.0 assay at survey level resolution. TCRdb carries this immuneACCESS record with in-frame sequences only. Its versions omit some clonotypes, under half of them owing to an unresolved V gene in the studies checked, with the rest unexplained. In this sample the table shows roughly 25,000 clones, around 76% of which occur a single time. Clones ranked in the top ten supply more than 4% of the sample. This specimen consisted of unsorted PBMCs, obtained 0.5 years after starting antiretroviral therapy. These receptors came from a woman aged 40 to 50 with HIV.

The chain employs TRBV10-3 and TRBJ2-2, with TRBD2 matching 12 bases. CDR3 length: 15 amino acids. The germline gives CDR1 ENHRY, CDR2 SYGVKD. The V segment lost 11 bases and the J segment 3 bases; nucleotides outside the gene matches: 7. The CDR3: CAGSSGGADTGELFF. The CDR3 region has the DNA TGTGCCGGCTCTAGCGGGGGGGCGGACACCGGGGAGCTGTTTTTT.

There are a few counts of this clone. The chain is built from TRBV2 and TRBJ1-1; 7 bases match TRBD1. Germline CDR1 is SNHLY and CDR2 is FYNNEI. The CDR3 consists of 15 residues. Trimming at V came to 7 bases and at J to 6 bases, leaving 14 bases not matched to a gene. The CDR3 nucleotides are TGTGCCAGCATGGATCCACAGGGGAAGAGGGCTGAAGCTTTCTTT. Its protein product is CASMDPQGKRAEAFF.

V usage is TRBV5-6 and J usage is TRBJ2-3; D is perhaps TRBD2 (6 bases). Trimming shortened V by 3 bases and J by 2 bases, and 16 bases separated the two germline ends. In germline, CDR1 is SGHDT, CDR2 YYEEEE. The CDR3 is 16 amino acids. The CDR3 loop reads CASSSLGGALTDTQYF. The DNA of the CDR3 is TGTGCCAGCAGCTCCCTTGGCGGGGCACTCACAGATACGCAGTATTTT.

This chain links TRBV2 with TRBJ1-1; 7 nucleotides line up with TRBD1. The CDR3 extends over 13 amino acids. J gave up 3 bases and V 8 bases, and 6 bases lay outside the gene matches. CDR1 and CDR2 from the germline V gene are SNHLY and FYNNEI. The CDR3 region has the DNA TGTGCCAGCTTCTTGCAGGGGGACACTGAAGCTTTCTTT. Encoded protein: CASFLQGDTEAFF.

The chain carries TRBV6-1 and TRBJ2-3; D gene unclear. The germline CDR1 and CDR2 sequences are MNHNS and SASEGT. V shed 9 bases and J shed 1 base, with 17 bases lying between them. This CDR3 has 15 amino acids. The CDR3 is CASRTSKSGTDTQYF. CDR3 coding DNA: TGTGCCAGTCGAACCTCCAAGTCGGGCACAGATACGCAGTATTTT.

The chain joins TRBV11-1 to TRBJ2-5; TRBD1 aligns across 8 bases. Germline V gene data show CDR1 as SGHAT and CDR2 as FQDESV (reference sequence). The CDR3 has 15 amino acids. V gave up 3 bases and J gave up 5 bases; unmatched junction bases: 8. CDR3 bases: TGTGCCAGCAGCTTCGGGACAGGACCTCGGGAGACCCAGTACTTC. Its translation: CASSFGTGPRETQYF.

The chain employs TRBV5-1 and TRBJ2-3; D is undetermined. This CDR3 spans 14 amino acids. Germline V gives CDR1 SGHRS, CDR2 YFSETQ. V lost 2 bases to trimming and J lost 2 bases, with 9 bases between them. CDR3 coding DNA: TGCGCCAGCAGCTTAAGAATAACCACAGATACGCAGTATTTT. Protein sequence: CASSLRITTDTQYF.

The chain combines TRBV7-9 with TRBJ1-2; 7 bases map to TRBD1. This CDR3 region has 13 residues. Trimming removed 5 bases from V and 3 bases from J; junction bases left unmatched: 3. Germline assignment: CDR1 SEHNR and CDR2 FQNEAQ (reference sequence). The CDR3 reads CASSLGQDYGYTF. CDR3 coding DNA: TGTGCCAGCAGCCTAGGACAGGACTATGGCTACACCTTC.

J is TRBJ1-6 and V is TRBV28, with D uncertain. The CDR3 covers 13 residues. From germline, CDR1 is MDHEN and CDR2 SYDVKM. Trimming removed 5 bases at V and 10 bases at J, with 12 bases between. This chain's CDR3 is CASSDLQASPLHF. CDR3 DNA: TGTGCCAGCAGTGATCTCCAAGCCTCACCCCTCCACTTT.

V usage is TRBV28 and J usage is TRBJ1-1; D is possibly TRBD1 (6 bases). Looked up from germline, CDR1 is MDHEN and CDR2 is SYDVKM. With 6 bases removed from V and 4 bases from J, the gap between germline ends came to 9 bases. CDR3 size: 12 residues. CDR3 coding DNA: TGTGCCAGCAGGGAAGGGGGCACTGAAGCTTTCTTT. Protein: CASREGGTEAFF.

V gene TRBV5-4 combines with J gene TRBJ1-1; no firm D call. Trimming cost V 5 bases and J 0 bases, with 11 bases left between them. Per the germline V gene, CDR1 is SGHNT and CDR2 is YYREEE (reference sequence). This CDR3 comprises 14 residues. CDR3 DNA sequence: TGTGCCAGCAGATTAGAGGGCATGAACACTGAAGCTTTCTTT. It is translated as CASRLEGMNTEAFF.

The chain carries TRBV9 and TRBJ1-2; a possible D gene is TRBD1 (5 bases). Trimming removed 3 bases at V and 4 bases at J, with 19 bases between. Germline assignment: CDR1 SGDLS and CDR2 YYNGEE. The CDR3 has 16 amino acids. The CDR3 DNA is TGTGCCAGCAGCGACATCCGGGGGGAGTTCGGCTATGGCTACACCTTC. It specifies CASSDIRGEFGYGYTF.

The genes are TRBV6-5 and TRBJ1-2; 8 bases are shared with TRBD1. CDR1 and CDR2 from the germline V gene are MNHEY and SVGAGI. The CDR3 extends over 14 amino acids. V lost 0 bases to trimming and J lost 4 bases; unmatched junction nucleotides: 1. CDR3 in amino acids: CASSYSGQGYGYTF. The CDR3 DNA reads TGTGCCAGCAGTTACTCAGGACAGGGCTATGGCTACACCTTC.

The V and J genes are TRBV7-6 and TRBJ2-7; D perhaps matches TRBD2 (5 bases). In germline, CDR1 is SGHVS, CDR2 FNYEAQ. CDR3 size: 15 residues. Trimming shortened V by 6 bases and J by 0 bases, and 15 bases separated the two germline ends. CDR3 coding DNA: TGTGCCAGCAGAGAAGGCGTAGGGAGCTCCTACGAGCAGTACTTC. It translates to CASREGVGSSYEQYF.

This clone is termed medium-sized. The chain uses TRBV28 and TRBJ1-1; no clear D gene. Trimming removed 3 bases from V and 5 bases from J, with 13 bases in between. The CDR3 totals 14 residues. Germline V gene data show CDR1 as MDHEN and CDR2 as SYDVKM. The CDR3 coding sequence is TGTGCCAGCAGTTTTTTCGGGGTTCGGACTGAAGCTTTCTTT. Translation: CASSFFGVRTEAFF.

The chain is built from TRBV7-3 and TRBJ2-7; D remains ambiguous. This CDR3 has 11 residues. V lost 4 bases, J lost 11 bases, and 12 bases lay in between. CDR1 SGHTA and CDR2 FQGTGA come from the germline V gene. DNA of the CDR3: TGTGCCAGCAGCTCCGGGCTCGCCGAGTACTTC. Amino acid sequence: CASSSGLAEYF.

V and J are TRBV2 and TRBJ2-5; D possibly corresponds to TRBD1 (5 bases). The germline V gene encodes CDR1 SNHLY and CDR2 FYNNEI. This CDR3 is built from 14 residues. V was shortened by 1 base and J by 4 bases, with 10 bases between the two germline ends. Here the CDR3 reads CASSEEAQGETQYF. As DNA, the CDR3 is TGTGCCAGCAGTGAAGAGGCCCAGGGAGAGACCCAGTACTTC.

This clone qualifies as medium-sized. The V call is TRBV7-2, the J call TRBJ1-5; a weak D match, TRBD1 (5 bases). This CDR3 region has 15 residues. V dropped 5 bases and J dropped 0 bases, with 11 bases sitting between them. Germline V CDR1 and CDR2: SGHTA, FQGNSA. CDR3 DNA sequence: TGTGCCAGCAGCCCGGGACGGGCTAGCAATCAGCCCCAGCATTTT. It encodes CASSPGRASNQPQHF.

The rearrangement uses TRBV4-1 and TRBJ2-7; TRBD1 matches 8 bases. Germline CDR1 MGHRA, CDR2 YSYEKL. The CDR3 has 15 amino acids. The junction had 4 bases not matched to a gene; V was cut back by 1 base and J by 2 bases. CDR3 DNA: TGCGCCAGCAGCCAAGGGGACAGGCCCACCTACGAGCAGTACTTC. Amino acid sequence: CASSQGDRPTYEQYF.

The chain couples TRBV5-1 to TRBJ1-2; 7 bases map to TRBD1. The germline V gene has CDR1 SGHRS and CDR2 YFSETQ. The V and J ends lost 1 base and 4 bases, in that order; junction bases with no gene match: 7. The CDR3 totals 15 residues. The CDR3 region is CASSLTGERGYGYTF. The DNA for the CDR3 is TGCGCCAGCAGCTTGACAGGGGAGAGGGGCTATGGCTACACCTTC.